Below, 5 T cell receptor beta chains from the same sample are listed, as sequenced in a study of control samples from healthy donors and cancer patients (dated by TCRdb to 2020 to 2022). The library was generated by the immunoSEQ multiplex PCR assay. Sourced from immuneACCESS, this table was stored by TCRdb with only in-frame sequences that have V and J called. A share of the clones is absent; for the studies checked, an unresolved V gene accounts for under half, and the remainder has no known explanation. Across this sample there are 120,000 or so clones, with about 95% seen only once. The top ten clones comprise 3.6% of the sample. The source material was blood. These TCRs come from a man aged 25 to 40 in good health.

The CDR3 coding sequence is TGTGCCAGCTCACCTCAGAGACAGGGGAGTGAGCAGTACTTC. Protein product: CASSPQRQGSEQYF. This chain joins TRBV18 and TRBJ2-7; 8 nucleotides line up with TRBD1. Per the germline V gene, CDR1 is KGHSH and CDR2 is LQKENI. The junction had 8 bases not matched to a gene; V was cut back by 3 bases and J by 7 bases. This CDR3 has 14 amino acids.

This chain connects TRBV6-2 or TRBV6-3 to TRBJ2-4; 10 bases fit TRBD2. This CDR3 is 19 amino acids long. In germline, CDR1 is MNHEY, CDR2 SVGEGT. With V trimmed by 2 bases and J by 0 bases, 10 bases remained unmatched. The CDR3 spells CASSYVPSGGHLAKNIQYF. CDR3 sequence (DNA): TGTGCCAGCAGTTACGTCCCTAGCGGGGGCCACCTAGCCAAAAACATTCAGTACTTC.

V is TRBV2 and J is TRBJ2-2, with 8 bases lining up with TRBD2. The V gene's germline CDR1 is SNHLY and CDR2 FYNNEI. V dropped 4 bases and J dropped 4; count of bases not matched to a gene: 8. The CDR3 spans 16 residues. The CDR3 protein is CASSAGGGSLTGELFF. Here the CDR3 DNA reads TGTGCCAGCAGTGCGGGCGGGGGGTCCCTCACCGGGGAGCTGTTTTTT.

J is TRBJ1-1 and V is TRBV21-1; the table's D call of TRBD1 was not tested on the DNA. TRBV21-1 is an annotated pseudogene. The CDR3 length is 16 residues. The CDR3 DNA follows: TGTGCCAGCAGCATCTATTCGACAGGGGGCGGCACTGAAGCTTTCTTT. Protein product: CASSIYSTGGGTEAFF.

The chain joins TRBV5-6 to TRBJ1-1; D unclear. With 1 base removed from V and 4 bases from J, the gap between germline ends came to 8 bases. The CDR3 contains 13 residues. Germline V lookup: CDR1 SGHDT, CDR2 YYEEEE. CDR3 amino acids: CASSLWGPTEAFF. CDR3 nucleotide sequence: TGTGCCAGCAGCTTGTGGGGTCCCACTGAAGCTTTCTTT.